This T cell receptor beta chain was captured by sequencing in a study of T cells expressing NK-cell markers. TCRdb re-called the 5' RACE reads, yielding one record per CDR3 amino acid sequence without DNA. This table holds 500,000 to 600,000 distinct CDR3 sequences. The CDR3 consists of 15 residues. The germline V gene encodes CDR1 SEHNR and CDR2 FQNEAQ (reference sequence). This TCR came from a man aged 18 to 30 in good health. The specimen was blood T cells: a sorted CD56 or NKG2C T cell subset, CD4+ or CD8+ T cells, or bulk PBMC T cells (not recorded which). This sequence joins TRBV7-9 and TRBJ2-1; TCRdb's assignment of TRBD2 cannot be checked, as there is no DNA. CDR3 sequence reads: CASSPTGTSGNEQFF.